This TCR beta chain was profiled in a study of blood T cell repertoires in COVID-19. Study background: From the United States, Italy and Spain came samples of acute and convalescent COVID-19. The analysed material was cDNA or gDNA that came from T cells, B-cell-depleted T cells, or PBMCs.

Losses at the gene ends were 7 bases for V and 3 bases for J; bases not matched to a gene: 11. CDR1 is LNHDA, CDR2 SQIVND, per germline (reference sequence). This CDR3 has 15 amino acids. As handled by the study authors: Reference gene primer amplification yielded estimated nucleated cell counts. Assay: immunoSEQ multiplex PCR; the TCRdb copy retains only in-frame clones and omits some. The DNA gave D and trimming, while V, J and clone size come from that table. The sample carries some 150,000 clones, 87% recorded once. The TCR comes from a man in his fifties or sixties with active COVID-19. The chain couples TRBV19 to TRBJ2-7, with 8 bases that match TRBD1. Sequencing input: peripheral blood. As DNA, the CDR3 is TGTGCCAGTACCGTAGAGGCAGGGGGCATCTACGAGCAGTACTTC. It translates to CASTVEAGGIYEQYF.